Below, 5 T cell receptor beta chains from the same sample are listed, as sequenced in a study of T-cell memory formation after mild COVID-19 listed by TCRdb under 2021. Library prep was done by 5' RACE. Sequenced using an Illumina NovaSeq 6000. The public sequencing data were trimmed at Q25 with fastp and processed into clonotypes with MiXCR by TCRdb, which kept only in-frame beta chains. Rows matching on CDR3 protein sequence are summarized as one entry with the most common DNA and genes. This sample is represented by under 250,000 distinct CDR3 sequences; approximately 10% of them were singletons. The ten largest clonotypes hold under 25% of the sample. The specimen sequenced was PBMCs or a T cell subset sorted from them (not recorded which). These receptors came from a man younger than 35 who had mild COVID-19 (a few samples of this study predate the infection). The sample titles of this study are shuffled in the database, so cell type and time point are left out; the donor was told from shared clones.

The genes are TRBV27 and TRBJ2-7; D might be TRBD1 (6 bases). Trimming took off 6 bases at V and 2 bases at J, with 20 bases between the two ends. The germline CDR1 and CDR2 sequences are MNHEY and SMNVEV (reference sequence). CDR3 length: 16 amino acids. CDR3: CASSLRGVEGAYEQYF. CDR3 nucleotides: TGTGCCAGCAGCCTGAGGGGCGTAGAGGGGGCCTACGAGCAGTACTTC.

This chain links TRBV5-1 with TRBJ1-1, with TRBD1 matching over 9 bases. The CDR3 length is 15 residues. Germline V gene lookup returns CDR1 SGHRS and CDR2 YFSETQ. J gave up 4 bases and V 6 bases, and 10 bases lay outside the gene matches. The CDR3 coding sequence is TGCGCCAGCATTGGGACAGGGAACAGAGGCACTGAAGCTTTCTTT. Amino acid sequence: CASIGTGNRGTEAFF.

The genes are TRBV2 and TRBJ1-2; 7 bases line up with TRBD1. Germline V gene sequence: CDR1 SNHLY, CDR2 FYNNEI. The CDR3 consists of 14 residues. The V gene end was trimmed by 8 bases and the J gene end by 2 bases; junction bases not matched to a gene: 8. CDR3 protein: CASATTGLNYGYTF. CDR3 bases: TGTGCCAGCGCGACGACAGGGTTGAACTATGGCTACACCTTC.

The chain has TRBV5-5 and TRBJ2-4; possibly TRBD1 for D (6 bases). In germline, CDR1 is SGHKS, CDR2 YYEKEE (reference sequence). CDR3 size: 14 residues. The V and J ends lost 1 base and 3 bases respectively, with 8 bases between them. Here the CDR3 reads CASSLWTVKNIQYF. CDR3 DNA sequence: TGTGCCAGCAGCTTGTGGACAGTCAAAAACATTCAGTACTTC.

This clonotype was counted a few times. The CDR3 nucleotides read TGCGCCAGCAGCTTGACAGGGGCGGCAGATACGCAGTATTTT. Its protein product is CASSLTGAADTQYF. The gene calls are TRBV5-1 and TRBJ2-3; 7 bases line up with TRBD1. Germline V gene data show CDR1 as SGHRS and CDR2 as YFSETQ. V was clipped by 1 base and J by 4 bases; unmatched bases: 3. This CDR3 is built from 14 residues.